Detailed here is one T cell receptor (beta chain). This entry belongs to a study of long-term antiretroviral therapy in people with HIV. With survey level as its setting, the immunoSEQ assay was v3.0. Clones were read by immunoSEQ multiplex PCR, and TCRdb kept only the in-frame ones, dropping some. In the table there are about 7,600 clones, around 73% of which are singletons. Germline lookup yields CDR1 MNHEY and CDR2 SVGAGI. The CDR3 length is 13 residues. V lost 0 bases and J lost 3, with 5 bases in between. The sample consisted of unsorted PBMCs, taken 0.2 years after starting antiretroviral therapy. The chain couples TRBV6-5 to TRBJ1-1; D remains ambiguous. The receptor was derived from a man between 40 and 49 years old with HIV. The CDR3 here is CASSYSRYTEAFF. CDR3 coding DNA: TGTGCCAGCAGTTACTCTCGGTACACTGAAGCTTTCTTT.